The sample holds a few counts of the clone carrying this T cell receptor beta chain. V was trimmed by 0 bases and J by 4 bases, leaving 10 bases between them. CDR3 size: 15 residues. Germline CDR1 and CDR2: SGDLS and YYNGEE. This sample was included in a study of T cells in Graves' hyperthyroidism and ophthalmopathy. RNA transcripts provided the source from which TCR beta CDR3 regions were amplified. During a first-round RT-PCR of the TCR CDR3, the HTBI primer set was used. MiXCR, run by TCRdb on the multiplex PCR reads, gives a single entry per CDR3 protein. The sample shows roughly 380,000 distinct CDR3 sequences, over 11% of them seen only once.

Sequenced input: blood. J is TRBJ2-2 and V is TRBV9, with D possibly TRBD2 on 6 matching bases. This TCR derives from a woman aged 55-75 years with Graves' hyperthyroidism. For the CDR3, the DNA is TGTGCCAGCAGCGTAGGTAGCGGAAGCACCGGGGAGCTGTTTTTT. Protein: CASSVGSGSTGELFF.